A selection of T cell receptor beta chains follows, all from one sample in a study of blood T cell repertoires in COVID-19. Only in-frame clones appear in the TCRdb table, and some are missing; sequencing was by immunoSEQ multiplex PCR. Of more than 75,000 clones in the sample, around 85% were seen once. The specimen sequenced was peripheral blood. The receptors come from a man aged 30 to 39 with acute or convalescent COVID-19. CDR3s include the opening cysteine and the closing phenylalanine or tryptophan. Fields, in order: D gene, clone size, J gene, V gene, CDR3 protein, CDR3 DNA. D genes are given only for firm matches. Expanded clones get a size class; other rows say once, few or many, or leave the size out.

- - TRBJ2-5 TRBV11-2 CASATRSGKETQYF TGTGCCAGCGCAACTCGCTCGGGGAAGGAGACCCAGTACTTC
- - TRBJ1-5 TRBV5-6 CASSLFGGPQHF TGTGCCAGCAGCTTGTTTGGAGGGCCCCAGCATTTT
- - TRBJ1-2 TRBV6-1 CASSEVGANYGYTF TGTGCCAGCAGTGAAGTAGGGGCTAACTATGGCTACACCTTC
- - TRBJ2-7 TRBV21-1 CASSKYNGGPEQYF TGTGCCAGCAGCAAATATAATGGGGGCCCCGAGCAGTACTTC
- once TRBJ1-6 TRBV30 CAWSVDSVSPLHF TGTGCCTGGAGTGTTGACAGTGTCTCACCCCTCCACTTT
- - TRBJ1-5 TRBV3-1/TRBV3-2 CASSQDRLGKQHSNQPQHF TGTGCCAGCAGCCAAGATCGGTTGGGTAAACAGCATAGCAATCAGCCCCAGCATTTT
- once TRBJ2-7 TRBV30 CAWEPRSGAYEQYF TGTGCCTGGGAGCCCCGAAGCGGAGCCTACGAGCAGTACTTC
TRBD2 - TRBJ2-3 TRBV27 CASSLSLAASTDTQYF TGTGCCAGCAGTTTATCCCTAGCGGCTAGCACAGATACGCAGTATTTT
TRBD2 many TRBJ2-7 TRBV5-6 CASSLGQGGLAGDEQYF TGTGCCAGCAGCTTGGGCCAGGGGGGTCTAGCGGGAGACGAGCAGTACTTC
- - TRBJ2-7 TRBV28 CASQGPQGNGFEQYF TGTGCCAGCCAGGGACCCCAGGGGAATGGGTTCGAGCAGTACTTC
- few TRBJ1-4 TRBV7-8 CASSHTGPGRGYEKLFF TGTGCCAGCAGCCATACCGGGCCAGGAAGAGGGTATGAAAAACTGTTTTTT
- - TRBJ1-5 TRBV24-1 CATDKGRMRNQPQHF TGTGCCACCGACAAGGGGCGTATGCGCAATCAGCCCCAGCATTTT
- - TRBJ2-1 TRBV2 CASRAEAQIVPYNEQFF TGTGCCAGCAGGGCGGAGGCCCAAATCGTCCCCTACAATGAGCAGTTCTTC
- - TRBJ1-4 TRBV14 CASSQRAGLDGKLFF TGTGCCAGCAGCCAAAGGGCGGGTCTGGACGGAAAGCTGTTTTTT
- - TRBJ1-6 TRBV7-2 CASSRRVNSPLHF TGTGCCAGCAGCCGCAGGGTTAATTCACCCCTCCACTTT
- - TRBJ1-2 TRBV30 CAWSVHRAYGYTF TGTGCCTGGAGTGTACACAGGGCCTATGGCTACACCTTC
- - TRBJ2-3 TRBV18 CASSEGITDTQYF TGTGCCAGCTCAGAGGGAATCACAGATACGCAGTATTTT
- - TRBJ2-7 TRBV3-1/TRBV3-2 CASSQSGEQYF TGTGCCAGCAGCCAATCGGGCGAGCAGTACTTC
- - TRBJ1-1 TRBV28 CASSRTGVSNTEAFF TGTGCCAGCAGTCGGACGGGGGTCTCGAACACTGAAGCTTTCTTT
- - TRBJ2-7 TRBV4-1 CASSQDAGYAYEQYF TGCGCCAGCAGCCAAGATGCGGGGTACGCCTACGAGCAGTACTTC
TRBD2 - TRBJ2-4 TRBV28 CASSFPRAGGGAIQYF TGTGCCAGCAGTTTTCCGCGCGCGGGAGGTGGTGCCATTCAGTACTTC
- - TRBJ1-1 TRBV30 CAWTRAAGVAFF TGTGCCTGGACCAGAGCCGCAGGGGTAGCTTTCTTT
- - TRBJ1-2 TRBV12-3/TRBV12-4 CASSLEGYGYTF TGTGCCAGCTCCCTGGAGGGCTATGGCTACACCTTC
TRBD1 - TRBJ1-4 TRBV7-6 CASSFPGTADNEKLFF TGTGCCAGCAGCTTCCCCGGGACAGCTGATAATGAAAAACTGTTTTTT
TRBD1 - TRBJ1-1 TRBV19 CASSLAGGSVNTEAFF TGTGCCAGTAGTTTGGCAGGGGGATCTGTCAACACTGAAGCTTTCTTT
- - TRBJ2-5 TRBV21-1 CASSKTGTGEETQYF TGTGCCAGCAGCAAAACCGGGACAGGGGAGGAGACCCAGTACTTC
- - TRBJ1-5 TRBV9 CASSVGEGNQPQHF TGTGCCAGCAGCGTCGGGGAGGGCAATCAGCCCCAGCATTTT
TRBD2 - TRBJ2-7 TRBV19 CASSIASGDYEQYF TGTGCCAGTAGTATCGCTAGCGGAGACTACGAGCAGTACTTC
TRBD1 once TRBJ2-4 TRBV7-2 CASGGTGQWAYF TGTGCCAGCGGAGGGACAGGCCAATGGGCATACTTC
TRBD2 - TRBJ2-1 TRBV4-1 CASSLRLAETDEQFF TGCGCCAGCAGCCTCAGACTAGCGGAGACGGATGAGCAGTTCTTC
- - TRBJ2-7 TRBV29-1 CSVSRSSHEQYF TGCAGCGTTTCCAGGTCTTCCCACGAGCAGTACTTC
TRBD1 - TRBJ2-3 TRBV6-5 CASSQGQGRADTQYF TGTGCCAGCAGCCAGGGACAGGGTCGGGCAGATACGCAGTATTTT
- few TRBJ2-7 TRBV6-5 CASSQGPYEQYF TGTGCCAGCAGTCAGGGGCCCTACGAGCAGTACTTC
- - TRBJ2-5 TRBV11-2 CASSTDRSLKETQYF TGTGCCAGCAGTACGGACAGAAGCCTTAAAGAGACCCAGTACTTC
TRBD2 - TRBJ2-5 TRBV9 CASSVLAEGTQYF TGTGCCAGCAGCGTACTAGCGGAGGGGACCCAGTACTTC
- - TRBJ1-4 TRBV5-1 CASSGRTNEKLFF TGCGCCAGCAGCGGGAGGACTAATGAAAAACTGTTTTTT
- - TRBJ2-7 TRBV10-1 CASSSSGSPYEQYF TGCGCCAGCAGCTCCAGCGGCTCACCCTACGAGCAGTACTTC
- - TRBJ2-5 TRBV5-1 CASSLDGGPQETQYF TGCGCCAGCAGCTTGGATGGAGGACCACAAGAGACCCAGTACTTC
- - TRBJ1-1 TRBV3-1/TRBV3-2 CASSPLGVTEAFF TGTGCCAGCAGCCCGTTGGGAGTTACTGAAGCTTTCTTT
- once TRBJ2-5 TRBV3-1/TRBV3-2 CASSESPGEGETQYF TGTGCCAGCAGTGAGAGCCCAGGGGAAGGGGAGACCCAGTACTTC
TRBD2 - TRBJ2-1 TRBV5-1 CASSFTSGRAPEQFF TGCGCCAGCAGCTTCACTAGCGGGAGGGCCCCTGAGCAGTTCTTC
TRBD1 - TRBJ1-1 TRBV11-2 CASSQRDRDAFF TGTGCCAGCAGCCAGCGGGACAGGGACGCTTTCTTT
TRBD2 - TRBJ2-1 TRBV10-3 CAISEGLAGGENEQFF TGTGCCATCAGTGAGGGACTAGCGGGAGGTGAGAATGAGCAGTTCTTC